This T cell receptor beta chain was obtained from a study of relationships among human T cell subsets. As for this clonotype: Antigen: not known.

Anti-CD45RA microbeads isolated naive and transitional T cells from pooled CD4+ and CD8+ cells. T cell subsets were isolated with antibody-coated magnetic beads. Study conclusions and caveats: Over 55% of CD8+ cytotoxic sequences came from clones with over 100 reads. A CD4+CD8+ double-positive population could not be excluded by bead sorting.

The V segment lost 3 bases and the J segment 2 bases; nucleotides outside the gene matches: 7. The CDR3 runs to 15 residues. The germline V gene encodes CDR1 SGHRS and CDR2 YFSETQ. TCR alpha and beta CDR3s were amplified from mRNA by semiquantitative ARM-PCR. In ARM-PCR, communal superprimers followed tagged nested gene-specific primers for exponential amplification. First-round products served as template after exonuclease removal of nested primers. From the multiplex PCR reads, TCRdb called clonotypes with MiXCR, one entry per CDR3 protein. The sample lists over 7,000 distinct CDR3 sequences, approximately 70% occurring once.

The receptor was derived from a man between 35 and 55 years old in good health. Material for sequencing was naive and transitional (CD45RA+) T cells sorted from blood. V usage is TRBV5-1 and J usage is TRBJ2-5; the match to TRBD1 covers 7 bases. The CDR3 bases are TGCGCCAGCAGCTCTACAGGGGAGCCGCAAGAGACCCAGTACTTC. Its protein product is CASSSTGEPQETQYF.